Listed below are T cell receptor beta chains from one sample, sequenced in a study of ipilimumab plus nivolumab after autologous stem cell transplantation. This table comes from immunoSEQ multiplex PCR, and its TCRdb copy is limited to in-frame clones, with some not included. The table records around 84,000 clones, 83% of them present only once. The sequencing here drew on PBMCs, taken in a trial of ipilimumab plus nivolumab as post-transplant consolidation. The receptor source for this set is a male donor with diffuse large B-cell lymphoma. CDR3s include the opening cysteine and the closing phenylalanine or tryptophan. The D gene is left open where the match is weak. Size tells how often a clone was seen (once, few, many) or the class of an expanded clone, and some rows leave it out.

V	J	size	D	CDR3	DNA
TRBV2	TRBJ2-3	.	TRBD2	CASSEALAGRSF	TGTGCCAGCAGTGAGGCCCTAGCGGGGCGTTCTTTT
TRBV18	TRBJ1-6	few	.	CASSESSYNSPLHF	TGTGCCAGCTCAGAGAGCTCCTATAATTCACCCCTCCACTTT
TRBV7-3	TRBJ2-3	.	.	CASSYRADTQYF	TGTGCCAGCAGTTATCGGGCAGATACGCAGTATTTT
TRBV19	TRBJ1-5	few	.	CASKDTRLNNQPQHF	TGTGCCAGCAAGGACACACGTTTAAACAATCAGCCCCAGCATTTT
TRBV2	TRBJ2-3	.	.	CASRYRGLFSTDTQYF	TGTGCCAGCAGGTACCGAGGTCTGTTCAGCACAGATACGCAGTATTTT
TRBV7-9	TRBJ1-2	.	.	CASSPITPGQHYGYTF	TGTGCCAGCAGCCCTATTACCCCCGGACAGCACTATGGCTACACCTTC
TRBV4-1	TRBJ2-3	.	TRBD2	CASSGTSGGPDTQYF	TGCGCCAGCAGCGGGACTAGCGGGGGTCCAGATACGCAGTATTTT
TRBV9	TRBJ2-5	.	.	CASSVRSDGETQYF	TGTGCCAGCAGCGTTCGGTCCGACGGAGAGACCCAGTACTTC
TRBV11-2	TRBJ2-3	.	.	CASSSPDLADTQYF	TGTGCCAGCAGCTCCCCGGACTTGGCAGATACGCAGTATTTT
TRBV21-1	TRBJ1-6	.	.	CASSKTSPRSPLHF	TGTGCCAGCAGCAAAACCTCTCCCCGTTCACCCCTCCACTTT